The 11 T cell receptor beta chains below were found in one sample sequenced in a study of PD-L1 blockade in urothelial cancer. Specified time point: pretreatment peripheral blood. Generated by immunoSEQ multiplex PCR, the TCRdb table keeps only in-frame clones and is missing some. The table lists about 52,000 clones, more than 80% of them singletons, with approximately 1.5% in the top ten. Sequenced material: PBMCs, taken around atezolizumab (anti-PD-L1) treatment. The receptors shown here come from a man aged 50 to 59 with urothelial cancer.

This chain connects TRBV7-3 to TRBJ2-1; 11 bases map to TRBD2. The CDR3 is 17 residues long. From germline, CDR1 is SGHTA and CDR2 FQGTGA. The ends lost 4 bases at V and 3 bases at J; junction bases unmatched: 8. The CDR3 loop is CASSSQTSGVGYNEQFF. DNA for the CDR3: TGTGCCAGCAGCTCTCAGACTAGCGGGGTTGGCTACAATGAGCAGTTCTTC.

The CDR3 DNA reads TGTGCCAGCAGTTCTGCGGGGGGCCGGTTGGAGACCCAGTACTTC. It specifies CASSSAGGRLETQYF. This chain joins TRBV6-5 and TRBJ2-5, with 8 nucleotides matching TRBD2. V shed 4 bases and J 5 bases; nucleotides not matched to a gene: 9. Germline V gene sequence: CDR1 MNHEY, CDR2 SVGAGI. This CDR3 comprises 15 residues.

V gene TRBV28 combines with J gene TRBJ2-1; 13 bases are a match to TRBD2. The CDR3 consists of 17 residues. Per germline, CDR1 MDHEN and CDR2 SYDVKM. The ends lost 6 bases at V and 9 bases at J; junction bases unmatched: 14. The CDR3 DNA sequence: TGTGCCAGCAGGACCGGACTAGCGGGAGAATTTGGCGGTGAGCAGTTCTTC. It specifies CASRTGLAGEFGGEQFF.

This clone was counted a few times. The genes are TRBV15 and TRBJ2-1; 8 bases line up with TRBD1. The J segment lost 15 bases and the V segment lost 0 bases, leaving 10 bases of the junction unmatched. CDR3 size: 14 residues. Germline CDR1 is LNHNV and CDR2 is YYDKDF (reference sequence). The DNA for the CDR3 is TGTGCCACCAGCAGAGATACTGACGGACAGGGTAGGTTCTTC. Its protein is CATSRDTDGQGRFF.

The rearrangement links TRBV25-1 to TRBJ2-1, with 12 bases fitting TRBD1. V lost 5 bases and J lost 12; bases outside the gene matches: 8. CDR1 and CDR2 (germline): MGHDK, SYGVNS. The CDR3 spans 14 residues. The CDR3 loop reads CASSPGQGAIWQFF. The CDR3 DNA is TGTGCCAGCAGTCCGGGACAGGGGGCAATTTGGCAGTTCTTC.

V gene TRBV7-6 combines with J gene TRBJ2-1, with 10 bases aligning to TRBD2. CDR3 length equals 16 residues. Trimming removed 5 bases from V and 9 bases from J; junction bases left unmatched: 13. In germline, CDR1 is SGHVS, CDR2 FNYEAQ. In nucleotides, the CDR3 is TGTGCCAGCAGCGGCGTTATAAGCGGGGGGGCAATTGAGCAGTTCTTC. Translation: CASSGVISGGAIEQFF. The complete variable domain, with remaining parts taken from reference TRBV7-6 and TRBJ2-1, reads GAGVSQSPRYKVTKRGQDVALRCDPISGHVSLYWYRQALGQGPEFLTYFNYEAQQDKSGLPNDRFSAERPEGSISTLTIQRTEQRDSAMYRCASSGVISGGAIEQFFGPGTRLTVL.

The rearrangement joins TRBV5-5 to TRBJ2-7, with D possibly TRBD2 on 6 matching bases. V lost 0 bases, J lost 1 base, and 8 bases lay in between. Per the germline V gene, CDR1 is SGHKS and CDR2 is YYEKEE (reference sequence). The CDR3 length is 14 residues. CDR3 bases: TGTGCCAGCAGCTTGGCCGGAGGGTCCTACGAGCAGTACTTC. Translated: CASSLAGGSYEQYF.

The chain employs TRBV19 and TRBJ2-1, with D possibly TRBD2 on 7 matching bases. CDR1 is LNHDA and CDR2 is SQIVND in the germline V gene (reference sequence). The CDR3 is 16 residues long. V was clipped by 2 bases and J by 4 bases, with 15 bases between them. CDR3 coding DNA: TGTGCCAGTAGTATACAACGTGGGAGGGGGTACAATGAGCAGTTCTTC. Translation gives CASSIQRGRGYNEQFF.

The chain combines TRBV15 with TRBJ2-1, with 7 nucleotides matching TRBD2. Trimming cost V 0 bases and J 6 bases; bases outside gene matches: 8. CDR3 size: 16 residues. CDR1 and CDR2 (germline): LNHNV, YYDKDF (reference sequence). The chain's CDR3 is CATSRDRRTSGNEQFF. The CDR3 DNA sequence: TGTGCCACCAGCAGAGATCGGCGGACTAGTGGCAATGAGCAGTTCTTC.

The V gene is TRBV7-2, the J gene TRBJ2-7; TRBD1 matches at 7 bases. The CDR3 consists of 15 residues. With 5 bases clipped from V and 2 bases from J, the junction kept 9 bases outside the gene matches. Looked up from germline, CDR1 is SGHTA and CDR2 is FQGNSA. CDR3 region: CASSTREGGTYEQYF. The CDR3 nucleotides read TGTGCCAGCAGCACCCGTGAAGGGGGCACCTACGAGCAGTACTTC. The full variable domain, completed using reference TRBV7-2 and TRBJ2-7, is GAGVSQSPSNKVTEKGKDVELRCDPISGHTALYWYRQSLGQGLEFLIYFQGNSAPDKSGLPSDRFSAERTGGSVSTLTIQRTQQEDSAVYLCASSTREGGTYEQYFGPGTRLTVT.

This chain connects TRBV7-9 to TRBJ1-5, with 7 bases that match TRBD1. The junction had 18 bases not matched to a gene; V was cut back by 5 bases and J by 8 bases. Germline V lookup: CDR1 SEHNR, CDR2 FQNEAQ (reference sequence). The CDR3 is 17 amino acids. The CDR3 DNA sequence: TGTGCCAGCAGCCCCCCGGCCCACAGGGGCCTCCCTGAGCCCCAGCATTTT. Translation: CASSPPAHRGLPEPQHF. The full variable domain, its missing parts supplied by reference TRBV7-9 and TRBJ1-5, is DTGVSQNPRHKITKRGQNVTFRCDPISEHNRLYWYRQTLGQGPEFLTYFQNEAQLEKSRLLSDRFSAERPKGSFSTLEIQRTEQGDSAMYLCASSPPAHRGLPEPQHFGDGTRLSIL.